The T cell receptor (beta chain) under discussion was sequenced for a study of blood T cell repertoires in COVID-19. Study-level information: Sources were T cells, B-cell-depleted T cells, or PBMCs; the material itself was cDNA or gDNA.

Per the study methods: Quantification of nucleated cells was approximated via reference gene primer amplification. The method was immunoSEQ multiplex PCR; TCRdb's version includes in-frame clones alone and lacks a portion of them. V and J calls and clone size are as listed in that table; D and trimming were resolved from the DNA. The sample shows hundreds of thousands of clones, approximately 86% of them seen only once. Regarding this clone: The sample carries other DNA sequences with the same CDR3.

Between the trimmed V and J ends, which lost 5 bases and 5 bases, there was a span of 15 bases. The CDR3 extends over 14 amino acids. Germline lookup yields CDR1 SGHTA and CDR2 FQGNSA. This clonotype originated in a human donor in a cohort sampled during active COVID-19. The V and J genes are TRBV7-2 and TRBJ1-1, with D perhaps TRBD1 (6 bases). Sequenced material: peripheral blood. CDR3 residues: CASSPAGGRTEAFF. The CDR3 DNA sequence: TGTGCCAGCAGCCCGGCGGGGGGGCGGACTGAAGCTTTCTTT.